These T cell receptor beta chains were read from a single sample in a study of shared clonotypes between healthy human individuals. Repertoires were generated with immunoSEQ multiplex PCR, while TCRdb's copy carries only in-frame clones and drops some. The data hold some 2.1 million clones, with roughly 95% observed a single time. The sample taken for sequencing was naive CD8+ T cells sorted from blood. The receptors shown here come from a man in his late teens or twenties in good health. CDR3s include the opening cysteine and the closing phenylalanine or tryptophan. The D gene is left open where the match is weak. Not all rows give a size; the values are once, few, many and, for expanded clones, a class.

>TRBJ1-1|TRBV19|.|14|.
TGTGCCAGTATCGTACGTCCCGGGGGCACTGAAGCTTTCTTT
CASIVRPGGTEAFF
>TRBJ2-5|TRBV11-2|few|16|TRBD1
TGTGCCAGCAGCTTAGGAGGACAGGGGGCTAGGAAGACCCAGTACTTC
CASSLGGQGARKTQYF
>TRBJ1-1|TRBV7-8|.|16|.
TGTGCCAGCAGCTTAGGAGGATCTCGAGGGGTGGCTGAAGCTTTCTTT
CASSLGGSRGVAEAFF
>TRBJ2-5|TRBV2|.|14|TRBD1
TGTGCCAGCAGTGACGGGACAGGTCGCCGGACCCAGTACTTC
CASSDGTGRRTQYF
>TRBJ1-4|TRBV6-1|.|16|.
TGTGCCAGCAGTGAAGGATTTATTGCAACTAATGAAAAACTGTTTTTT
CASSEGFIATNEKLFF
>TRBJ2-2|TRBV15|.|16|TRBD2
TGTGCCACCAGGGCGGGAGGGCCTCTCGACACCGGGGAGCTGTTTTTT
CATRAGGPLDTGELFF
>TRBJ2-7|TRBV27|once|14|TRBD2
TGTGCCAGCAGTCTCGGGACTAGAACCAGAGAGCAGTACTTC
CASSLGTRTREQYF
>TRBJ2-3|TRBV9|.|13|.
TGTGCCAGCAGCGTGGCTGTCACAGATACGCAGTATTTT
CASSVAVTDTQYF
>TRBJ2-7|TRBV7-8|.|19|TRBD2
TGTGCCAGCAGCGCGGGACTAGCGGGAGATAGGAAGGAATCCTACGAGCAGTACTTC
CASSAGLAGDRKESYEQYF
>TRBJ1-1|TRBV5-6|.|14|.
TGTGCCAGCAGCTTGGATCTCTTGGGCACTGAAGCTTTCTTT
CASSLDLLGTEAFF
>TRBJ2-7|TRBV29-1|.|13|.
TGCAGCGTTAAGGGGGACACCTTCTACGAGCAGTACTTC
CSVKGDTFYEQYF
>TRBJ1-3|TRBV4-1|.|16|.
TGCGCCAGCAGCCAAGTGACGGAAGGATCTGGAAACACCATATATTTT
CASSQVTEGSGNTIYF
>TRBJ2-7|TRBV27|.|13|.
TGTGCCAGCAGTTTATTGATGAGGGACGAGCAGTACTTC
CASSLLMRDEQYF
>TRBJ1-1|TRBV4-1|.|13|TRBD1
TGCGCCAGCAGCCAGAGGACAGGGACTGAAGCTTTCTTT
CASSQRTGTEAFF
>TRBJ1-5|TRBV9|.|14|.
TGTGCCAGCAGCCCCACAGGGAACAATCAGCCCCAGCATTTT
CASSPTGNNQPQHF
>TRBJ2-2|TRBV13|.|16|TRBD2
TGTGCCAGCAGCTTTACTAGCGGGGAGAACACCGGGGAGCTGTTTTTT
CASSFTSGENTGELFF
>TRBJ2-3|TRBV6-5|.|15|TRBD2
TGTGCCAGCGGGCTAGCGGGGGATATCACAGATACGCAGTATTTT
CASGLAGDITDTQYF
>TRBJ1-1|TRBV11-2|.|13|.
TGTGCCAGCAGCTCCTATGGCAGCACTGAAGCTTTCTTT
CASSSYGSTEAFF
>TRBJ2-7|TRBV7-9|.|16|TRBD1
TGTGCCAGCAGTTCCTGGGGAGGACAGGGGTACTACGAGCAGTACTTC
CASSSWGGQGYYEQYF
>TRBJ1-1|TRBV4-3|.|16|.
TGCGCCAGCAGCCAAGATCTGGAGGGGCTCGACACTGAAGCTTTCTTT
CASSQDLEGLDTEAFF
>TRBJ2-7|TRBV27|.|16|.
TGTGCCAGCAGTTTTGGGGCAGGGGAACGACTCTACGAGCAGTACTTC
CASSFGAGERLYEQYF
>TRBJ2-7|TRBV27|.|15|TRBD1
TGTGCCAGCTGTGTGACAGGGGGCAACTCCTACGAGCAGTACTTC
CASCVTGGNSYEQYF
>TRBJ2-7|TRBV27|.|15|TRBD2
TGTGCCAGCAGTTTATTACGGGAGGGCCTCGCCGAGCAGTACTTC
CASSLLREGLAEQYF
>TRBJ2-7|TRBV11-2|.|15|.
TGTGCCAGCAGCTTAGAGGCCCGCGAGGTCTTCGAGCAGTACTTC
CASSLEAREVFEQYF
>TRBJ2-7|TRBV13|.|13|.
TGTGCCAGCAGCTTAGGCCGGGGCTTGGAGCAGTACTTC
CASSLGRGLEQYF
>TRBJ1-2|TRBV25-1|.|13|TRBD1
TGTGCCAGCAGTGAGTGGACAGGGGAAGGCTACACCTTC
CASSEWTGEGYTF
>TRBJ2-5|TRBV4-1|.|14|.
TGCGCCAGCAGCCAAGGGACAGAACAAGAGACCCAGTACTTC
CASSQGTEQETQYF
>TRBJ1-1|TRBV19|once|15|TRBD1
TGTGCCAGTAAGCCCTGGACAGGGAGTTTGGGTGAAGCTTTCTTT
CASKPWTGSLGEAFF
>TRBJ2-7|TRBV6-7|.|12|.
TGTGCCACACAGTGTATTCGATACGAGCAGTACTTC
CATQCIRYEQYF
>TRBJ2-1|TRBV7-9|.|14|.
TGTGCCAGCAGCTTTGGCGGGACCTACAATGAGCAGTTCTTC
CASSFGGTYNEQFF
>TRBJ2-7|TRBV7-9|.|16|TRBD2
TGTGCCAGCAGTTTTGGGACTAGCGGGAACCCGTACGAGCAGTACTTC
CASSFGTSGNPYEQYF
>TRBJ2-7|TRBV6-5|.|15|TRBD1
TGTGCCAGCAGTTACGGGGGACAGGCGACCTACGAGCAGTACTTC
CASSYGGQATYEQYF
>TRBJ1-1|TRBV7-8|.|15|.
TGTGCCAGCAGCTTAGCTGTCAGGGCGGACACTGAAGCTTTCTTT
CASSLAVRADTEAFF
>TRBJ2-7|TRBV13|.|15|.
TGTGCCAGCAGCTTAGGGGGATTGGGAAGCGACGAGCAGTACTTC
CASSLGGLGSDEQYF
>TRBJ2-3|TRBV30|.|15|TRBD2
TGTGCCTGGAGTCTGACTAGCGGGAGCGCAGATACGCAGTATTTT
CAWSLTSGSADTQYF
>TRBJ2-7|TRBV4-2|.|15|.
TGTGCCAGCAGCCAAGAGTTATTTGGGAACATCGAGCAGTACTTC
CASSQELFGNIEQYF
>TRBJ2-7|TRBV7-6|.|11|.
TGTGCCAGCAGCTTAGGGAGGGAGCAGTACTTC
CASSLGREQYF
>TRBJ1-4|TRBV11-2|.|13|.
TGTGCCAGCAGCTTAGAGGTAGCCGAAAAACTGTTTTTT
CASSLEVAEKLFF
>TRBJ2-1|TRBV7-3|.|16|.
TGTGCCAGCAGCTTAACGGAGTCAGGGGCGAGGAATGAGCAGTTCTTC
CASSLTESGARNEQFF
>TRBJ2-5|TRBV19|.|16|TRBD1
TGTGCCAGTAGTATAGGGACAGGTTTAGGGGATTGGACCCAGTACTTC
CASSIGTGLGDWTQYF
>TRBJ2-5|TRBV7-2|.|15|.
TGTGCCAGCAGCTTTCTAGGTCTAGCCGGCGAGACCCAGTACTTC
CASSFLGLAGETQYF